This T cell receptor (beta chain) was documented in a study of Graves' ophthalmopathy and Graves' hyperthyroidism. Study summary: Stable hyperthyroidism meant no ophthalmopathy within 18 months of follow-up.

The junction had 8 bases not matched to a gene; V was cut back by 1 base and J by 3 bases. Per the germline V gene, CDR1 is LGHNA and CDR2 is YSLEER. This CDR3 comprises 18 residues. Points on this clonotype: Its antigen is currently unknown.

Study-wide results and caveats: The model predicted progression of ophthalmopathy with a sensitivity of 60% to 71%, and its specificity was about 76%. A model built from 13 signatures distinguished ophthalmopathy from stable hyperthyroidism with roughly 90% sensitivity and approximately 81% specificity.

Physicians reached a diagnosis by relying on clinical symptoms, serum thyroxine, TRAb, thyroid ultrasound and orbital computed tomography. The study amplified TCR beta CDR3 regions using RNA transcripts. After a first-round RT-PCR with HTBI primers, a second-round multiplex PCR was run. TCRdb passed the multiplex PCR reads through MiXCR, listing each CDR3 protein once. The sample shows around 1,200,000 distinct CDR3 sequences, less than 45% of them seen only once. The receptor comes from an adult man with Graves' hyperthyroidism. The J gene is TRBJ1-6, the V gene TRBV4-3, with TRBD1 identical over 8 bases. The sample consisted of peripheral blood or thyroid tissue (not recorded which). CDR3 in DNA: TGCGCCAGCAGCCAAGGTCAGGGGGCGAGCAACTATAATTCACCCCTCCACTTT. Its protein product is CASSQGQGASNYNSPLHF.